This T cell receptor (beta chain) was profiled in a study of glioma-infiltrating T cells. With 0 bases removed from V and 3 bases from J, the gap between germline ends came to 14 bases. The germline V gene encodes CDR1 DFQATT and CDR2 SNEGSKA (reference sequence). The CDR3 sequence is 15 residues long. TCR alpha and beta CDR3 regions were amplified from RNA using iRepertoire nested multiplex PCR. TCRdb re-derived calls from the multiplex PCR reads in MiXCR, one entry per CDR3 protein. The table includes 150,000 or so distinct CDR3 sequences, around 42% detected once. Specimen: glioma tissue, nonneoplastic brain tissue, or PBMCs (not recorded which). The rearrangement uses TRBV20-1 and TRBJ1-1; D is ambiguous. The TCR originated in a human donor with low-grade glioma or glioblastoma, undergoing nonglioma brain surgery, or in good health (not recorded which). The CDR3 DNA follows: TGCAGTGCTAGAGATCATGTGGCAATGGACACTGAAGCTTTCTTT. Amino acid sequence: CSARDHVAMDTEAFF.